This T cell receptor beta chain stems from a study of PD-L1 blockade in urothelial cancer (dated by TCRdb to 2015 to 2018). A note on the overall study: Therapy was started around 2014 for all patients, and atezolizumab 1,200 mg was administered intravenously every 3 weeks. About 85% of the roughly 29 patients were identified as males with urothelial cancer of bladder origin, and a prior smoking history was reported by 18 of 29 patients. An ECOG performance status of 0 or 1 was recorded for the patients, and 0 to 3 prior chemotherapy regimens had been received by the patients. Blood samples were analyzed 3 weeks after the start of treatment (second dose) and 6 weeks after the start of treatment. Blood samples gave median yields of roughly 150,000 T cells and 80,000 to 90,000 unique TCRs, along with a median clonality of around 0.08. Somatic, immune and clinical correlates of response to PD-L1 blockade with atezolizumab in urothelial cancer were the focus of an exploratory multi-omic analysis. Pretreatment tumor samples and matched peripheral blood, collected serially before and after atezolizumab treatment, underwent TCR sequencing. Durable clinical benefit was defined as a progression-free survival longer than 6 months, and TCR features were additionally tested against progression-free survival and overall survival. In the same patients, whole exome sequencing and RNA sequencing of pretreatment tumors were performed in addition to TCR sequencing. Durable clinical benefit was achieved by nine patients but not by the remaining 20. Pretreatment blood TCR-seq was available for about 27 patients, at least one posttreatment blood collection was obtained for some 25 patients, and tumor TCR-seq was available for some 25 patients.

To estimate absolute template abundance from read counts, synthetic TCR analog templates were spiked into each PCR. Using the immunoSEQ assay, TCRbeta CDR3 regions were amplified from genomic DNA with bias-controlled V and J gene primers. Sequencing of rearranged TCRbeta segments was done at approximately 20X coverage. Per the original workflow: Sequencing errors were corrected by clustering, and CDR3s were annotated against IMGT so that V, D and J genes could be assigned. Out-of-frame and stop-codon sequences were excluded, and only productive TCRbeta rearrangements were used in downstream analyses. Clonality was calculated as one minus the Shannon entropy normalized by the log of the number of unique productive sequences. Fisher's exact test with Benjamini-Hochberg correction, using a cutoff of adjusted p below 0.01, was how clones that differed between time points or between blood and tumor were identified. TCRdb retrieved this table from immuneACCESS and kept in-frame rearrangements only. Not all clones are present; in checked studies, unresolved V genes account for under half, and no reason is known for the remainder. D and trimming come from the DNA, and the V and J calls and clone size come from that table. This sample has almost 50,000 clones in its table, and 84% of those were observed once. Together, the top ten hold 3.2% of the sample.

CDR1 is given as SGDLS and CDR2 as YYNGEE, both from the germline V gene. The CDR3 holds 17 amino acids from the cysteine to the phenylalanine. Only the CDR3 DNA stays, 51 bases, in frame from base 1. Trimming leaves V shorter by 3 bases and J shorter by 3 bases, with the junction holding 9 bases beyond the gene matches. Explained via the paper, the time point label denotes: pretreatment peripheral blood. A total of 25 to 30 patients with locally advanced or metastatic urothelial carcinoma, treated at Memorial Sloan Kettering on a trial protocol, made up the cohort. Peripheral blood mononuclear cells were collected pretreatment and during treatment, with between 1 and 8 total time points per patient. The Qiagen DNeasy Blood extraction kit was used to purify genomic DNA from total PBMCs and tumor samples. Collected pretreatment and during treatment, PBMCs were isolated and stored as previously described.

The investigation overall reported the following: Improved progression-free and overall survival was associated with having pretreatment peripheral blood TCR clonality below the median. Small sample size (n ≈ 29) and many exploratory analyses mean the results are intended to be hypothesis-generating. Among patients with durable benefit, tumor-associated TCR clones showed greater expansion in peripheral blood 3 weeks after treatment started (n ≈ 20, p = 0.022).

Comments on this clone: Which antigen it targets is not known. Base-call qualities are not available, and no considerably larger clone is one nucleotide away.

This receptor chain uses TRBV9 and TRBJ2-7; 13 middle bases align to TRBD2. The origin of this receptor is a man between 65 and 80 years old with urothelial cancer. The material was PBMCs, obtained around atezolizumab (anti-PD-L1) treatment. The bases are TGTGCCAGCAGCGCGGGAGGGGGGACTAGCGGGATCTACGAGCAGTACTTC. Translated, it gives CASSAGGGTSGIYEQYF.